Reported below is one TCR beta chain. Its antigen is currently unknown. The sample comes from a study of T cell repertoires in cytomegalovirus infection. One entry per CDR3 protein, called by TCRdb with MiXCR from the reads. The repertoire holds around 540,000 distinct CDR3 sequences, with around 30% as singletons. Germline V gene sequence: CDR1 MNHNY, CDR2 SVGAGI (reference sequence). The CDR3 length is 14 residues. V was pared by 2 bases and J by 8 bases, with 6 bases of the junction left unmatched. This material consisted of cultured PBMCs, taken from culture after CMV antigen stimulation. This TCR was sampled from a human donor in good health (CMV status not recorded). Some clones in this sample may be carry-over from other donors' samples. The V call is TRBV6-6, the J call TRBJ2-1; TRBD1 aligns across 7 bases. The CDR3 is CASSYDRADDEQFF. The CDR3, as DNA: TGTGCCAGCAGTTACGACAGGGCTGACGATGAGCAGTTCTTC.